Each of the 30 T cell receptor beta chains below was sequenced from the same sample in a study of cytomegalovirus exposure and HLA in healthy donors. A multiplex PCR was run with 60 Vbeta primers and 13 Jbeta primers. Data came from immunoSEQ multiplex PCR; TCRdb stores just in-frame clones and leaves some out. The data show around 140,000 clones, 75% to 85% seen once. Material for sequencing was PBMCs. These receptors originate from a woman aged 18-29 years in good health and CMV-seropositive.

Regarding this clone: One junction end disagrees with the germline gene, perhaps due to a read error. The rearrangement uses TRBV7-2 and TRBJ2-3; TRBD2 might be the D (7 bases). The CDR3 loop spans 16 amino acids. Germline lookup yields CDR1 SGHTA and CDR2 FQGNSA. CDR3 sequence reads: CASSSLEGGYTHTQYF. For the CDR3, the DNA is TGTGCCAGCAGCTCCCTGGAGGGGGGGTACACACATACGCAGTATTTT.

In its sample, this clone was seen a few times. The CDR3 sequence: CASSEIAEDTQYF. For the CDR3, the DNA is TGTGCCAGCAGTGAAATAGCAGAGGATACGCAGTATTTT. The chain has TRBV25-1 and TRBJ2-3; D remains ambiguous. This CDR3 has 13 residues. V lost 2 bases to trimming and J lost 6 bases, with 9 bases between them. CDR1 and CDR2 (germline): MGHDK, SYGVNS.

The chain links TRBV11-2 to TRBJ1-1, with 8 bases lining up with TRBD1. The ends lost 5 bases at V and 1 base at J; junction bases unmatched: 9. The CDR3 totals 16 residues. CDR1 SGHAT and CDR2 FQNNGV come from the germline V gene. CDR3 residues: CASSPTDRGWNTEAFF. The CDR3 DNA follows: TGTGCCAGCAGCCCGACCGACAGGGGCTGGAACACTGAAGCTTTCTTT.

This chain connects TRBV6-5 to TRBJ1-2; 8 bases fit TRBD1. CDR3 length equals 15 residues. Germline V gene sequence: CDR1 MNHEY, CDR2 SVGAGI. With V trimmed by 6 bases and J by 1 base, 7 bases remained unmatched. The CDR3 reads CASSRGHSLNYGYTF. The CDR3 nucleotides read TGTGCCAGCAGCAGGGGGCATTCGCTTAACTATGGCTACACCTTC.

V is TRBV15 and J is TRBJ1-5; D gene unclear. The CDR3 runs to 15 residues. Germline V gives CDR1 LNHNV, CDR2 YYDKDF (reference sequence). The ends were cut back, 6 bases at V and 3 bases at J, with 15 bases in the middle. The CDR3 spells CATSLQAPANQPQHF. The CDR3 DNA sequence: TGTGCCACCAGTTTGCAGGCCCCAGCCAATCAGCCCCAGCATTTT.

As concerns this clone: Other DNA sequences in the same sample also yield this CDR3. This chain links TRBV5-1 with TRBJ1-1; no reliable D call. Deletions cut 0 bases from V and 3 bases from J, with 6 bases between. Germline CDR1 reads SGHRS; CDR2 reads YFSETQ. This CDR3 comprises 13 residues. CDR3 amino acids: CASSLGRDTEAFF. Written as DNA, the CDR3 is TGCGCCAGCAGCTTGGGGAGGGACACTGAAGCTTTCTTT.

A single count supports this clone. The chain carries TRBV2 and TRBJ1-5; 9 bases line up with TRBD1. Germline assignment: CDR1 SNHLY and CDR2 FYNNEI. The V segment lost 8 bases and the J segment 6 bases; nucleotides outside the gene matches: 11. CDR3 length: 15 amino acids. CDR3 in amino acids: CASLPLQGAGQPQHF. The CDR3 nucleotides read TGTGCCAGCCTGCCATTACAGGGGGCTGGTCAGCCCCAGCATTTT. Supplemented by reference TRBV2 and TRBJ1-5, the full variable domain reads EPEVTQTPSHQVTQMGQEVILRCVPISNHLYFYWYRQILGQKVEFLVSFYNNEISEKSEIFDDQFSVERPDGSNFTLKIRSTKLEDSAMYFCASLPLQGAGQPQHFGDGTRLSIL.

In this sample, this clone turned up a few times. V usage is TRBV5-4 and J usage is TRBJ1-1; TRBD1 matches at 9 bases. The V segment lost 4 bases and the J segment 0 bases; nucleotides outside the gene matches: 4. Germline CDR1 is SGHNT and CDR2 is YYREEE (reference sequence). CDR3 length: 15 residues. As DNA, the CDR3 is TGTGCCAGCAGCCCGGGACAGGGCATGAACACTGAAGCTTTCTTT. It translates to CASSPGQGMNTEAFF.

The chain has TRBV27 and TRBJ2-7; 7 bases are shared with TRBD1. CDR1 is MNHEY, CDR2 SMNVEV, per germline (reference sequence). Trimming at V came to 5 bases and at J to 4 bases, leaving 5 bases not matched to a gene. The CDR3 runs to 13 residues. In DNA, the CDR3 is TGTGCCAGCAGTCCCGGGACAGAATACGAGCAGTACTTC. Translating gives CASSPGTEYEQYF.

V and J are TRBV25-1 and TRBJ2-7; a possible D gene is TRBD2 (6 bases). The CDR3 length is 15 residues. Germline assignment: CDR1 MGHDK and CDR2 SYGVNS. Trimming shortened V by 8 bases and J by 0 bases, and 17 bases separated the two germline ends. The CDR3 DNA is TGTGCCAGCCCTTTGGAGGGAGTGGGCTCCTACGAGCAGTACTTC. Protein product: CASPLEGVGSYEQYF.

J is TRBJ1-2 and V is TRBV5-4; 9 nucleotides line up with TRBD1. The CDR3 consists of 15 residues. J lost 7 bases, V lost 0 bases, and 7 bases had no gene match. Germline V lookup: CDR1 SGHNT, CDR2 YYREEE (reference sequence). CDR3 bases: TGTGCCAGCAGCTTGGTCACCACAGGGGGCGGTGGCTACACCTTC. Protein: CASSLVTTGGGGYTF.

The chain has TRBV10-1 and TRBJ2-6; a possible D gene is TRBD2 (6 bases). Germline loops: CDR1 WNHNN, CDR2 SYGVQD (reference sequence). The CDR3 extends over 17 amino acids. Trimming pared 2 bases from V and 0 bases from J, leaving 11 bases between. CDR3 nucleotide sequence: TGCGCCAGCAGTGAGGGGGGGAGTGGCTCTGGGGCCAACGTCCTGACTTTC. It yields the protein CASSEGGSGSGANVLTF.

This sequence joins TRBV19 and TRBJ1-2, with TRBD1 identical over 10 bases. The CDR3 has 13 amino acids. Trimming at V came to 6 bases and at J to 6 bases, leaving 4 bases not matched to a gene. Germline CDR1 is LNHDA and CDR2 is SQIVND (reference sequence). CDR3 nucleotides: TGTGCCAGTAGGACCGGGACAGGGGATGGCTACACCTTC. Its protein is CASRTGTGDGYTF. The variable domain in full, with the rest retrieved from reference TRBV19 and TRBJ1-2, is DGGITQSPKYLFRKEGQNVTLSCEQNLNHDAMYWYRQDPGQGLRLIYYSQIVNDFQKGDIAEGYSVSREKKESFPLTVTSAQKNPTAFYLCASRTGTGDGYTFGSGTRLTVV.

The chain recombines TRBV27 with TRBJ1-2; weak D call: TRBD1 (6 bases). The germline V gene has CDR1 MNHEY and CDR2 SMNVEV (reference sequence). This CDR3 is built from 14 residues. The V and J ends lost 3 bases and 2 bases respectively, with 10 bases between them. This CDR3 reads CASSFQGTNYGYTF. The CDR3 nucleotides read TGTGCCAGCAGTTTCCAAGGGACAAACTATGGCTACACCTTC.

V gene TRBV6-5 combines with J gene TRBJ2-3; no clear D gene. Trimming cost V 6 bases and J 0 bases, with 13 bases left between them. The V gene's germline CDR1 is MNHEY and CDR2 SVGAGI. The CDR3 runs 15 residues. In nucleotides, the CDR3 is TGTGCCAGCAGCAAGACGCGGTCTAGCACAGATACGCAGTATTTT. Translation gives CASSKTRSSTDTQYF.

This clone was observed a handful of times. The V and J genes are TRBV25-1 and TRBJ2-3; D is perhaps TRBD2 (5 bases). The CDR3 runs 17 residues. CDR1 is MGHDK, CDR2 SYGVNS, per germline. With 8 bases removed from V and 0 bases from J, the gap between germline ends came to 21 bases. CDR3 in DNA: TGTGCCAGCCAGATGGGGAGCCGCCGTTACAGCACAGATACGCAGTATTTT. This codes for CASQMGSRRYSTDTQYF.

The chain combines TRBV9 with TRBJ1-4, with unresolved D. The germline V gene encodes CDR1 SGDLS and CDR2 YYNGEE. V lost 3 bases to trimming and J lost 8 bases, with 17 bases between them. The CDR3 is made up of 15 amino acids. CDR3 protein: CASSGESGGQEKLFF. The CDR3 coding sequence is TGTGCCAGCAGCGGTGAGTCGGGAGGCCAAGAAAAACTGTTTTTT. Full variable domain (remainder filled in from reference TRBV9 and TRBJ1-4): DSGVTQTPKHLITATGQRVTLRCSPRSGDLSVYWYQQSLDQGLQFLIQYYNGEERAKGNILERFSAQQFPDLHSELNLSSLELGDSALYFCASSGESGGQEKLFFGSGTQLSVL.

This chain uses TRBV19 with TRBJ1-4; the D is unclear. The CDR3 sequence is 14 residues long. The ends were cut back, 3 bases at V and 4 bases at J, with 9 bases in the middle. Germline V gene data show CDR1 as LNHDA and CDR2 as SQIVND (reference sequence). CDR3 region: CASSIRQVNEKLFF. CDR3 DNA: TGTGCCAGTAGTATCCGCCAGGTTAATGAAAAACTGTTTTTT.

The gene calls are TRBV5-1 and TRBJ1-1; 8 nucleotides match TRBD1. Germline CDR1 reads SGHRS; CDR2 reads YFSETQ. Trimming cost V 7 bases and J 3 bases; bases outside gene matches: 11. There are 15 residues in the CDR3. CDR3 in DNA: TGCGCCAGCTCCCGCGGCGGGACAGGCTACACTGAAGCTTTCTTT. It specifies CASSRGGTGYTEAFF.

V gene TRBV5-1 combines with J gene TRBJ2-3, with 14 bases identical to TRBD2. This CDR3 region has 18 residues. V shed 4 bases, J shed 1 base, and the junction held 8 bases outside the gene matches. Germline loops: CDR1 SGHRS, CDR2 YFSETQ. CDR3 sequence reads: CASSLGLAGGHGTDTQYF. CDR3 nucleotide sequence: TGCGCCAGCAGCCTCGGACTAGCGGGGGGCCACGGCACAGATACGCAGTATTTT.

The V gene is TRBV14, the J gene TRBJ1-1; D not resolved. With 0 bases removed from V and 4 bases from J, the gap between germline ends came to 9 bases. The CDR3 is 14 amino acids. Germline CDR1 and CDR2: SGHDN and FVKESK. CDR3 sequence: CASSQDFRGTEAFF. CDR3 nucleotide sequence: TGTGCCAGCAGCCAAGATTTTCGGGGCACTGAAGCTTTCTTT.

The V call is TRBV5-4, the J call TRBJ2-3, with D perhaps TRBD1 (5 bases). The ends were cut back, 8 bases at V and 6 bases at J, with 19 bases in the middle. The CDR3 runs 14 residues. Germline CDR1 SGHNT, CDR2 YYREEE (reference sequence). The CDR3 nucleotides read TGTGCCAGTACCCAAGGGGAAAGGGGCGATACGCAGTATTTT. Translating it yields CASTQGERGDTQYF.

The V gene is TRBV10-3, the J gene TRBJ1-3; 10 bases fit TRBD1. J lost 8 bases, V lost 6 bases, and 13 bases had no gene match. The germline V gene encodes CDR1 ENHRY and CDR2 SYGVKD. The CDR3 length is 16 residues. The CDR3 is CAIRSGGTGAKDTIYF. The DNA of the CDR3 is TGTGCCATCAGGTCCGGGGGGACAGGGGCGAAAGACACCATATATTTT.

The rearrangement joins TRBV6-5 to TRBJ2-3, with 11 bases identical to TRBD2. CDR1 is MNHEY, CDR2 SVGAGI, per germline. The CDR3 length is 15 residues. V shed 6 bases, J shed 3 bases, and the junction held 5 bases outside the gene matches. Written as DNA, the CDR3 is TGTGCCAGCAGGGTAGCGGGGGGGCGGACAGATACGCAGTATTTT. The encoded protein is CASRVAGGRTDTQYF.

The chain recombines TRBV28 with TRBJ2-3; 7 bases agree with TRBD2. The length of the CDR3 is 18 residues. With V trimmed by 2 bases and J by 0 bases, 11 bases remained unmatched. Germline values: CDR1 MDHEN, CDR2 SYDVKM. CDR3: CASSLAGAVPLSTDTQYF. CDR3 DNA: TGTGCCAGCAGTTTAGCGGGAGCCGTTCCGCTTAGCACAGATACGCAGTATTTT.

The J gene is TRBJ1-5, the V gene TRBV6-6; TRBD1 is a possible D gene (6 bases). The CDR3 spans 15 residues. Germline CDR1 is MNHNY and CDR2 is SVGAGI (reference sequence). The V and J ends lost 7 bases and 1 base respectively, with 14 bases between them. The CDR3 sequence is CASTRGGRSNQPQHF. CDR3 nucleotides: TGTGCCAGCACCCGAGGGGGTAGAAGCAATCAGCCCCAGCATTTT.

The genes are TRBV5-1 and TRBJ2-2; D not certain. CDR1 is SGHRS and CDR2 is YFSETQ in the germline V gene. This CDR3 has 12 amino acids. V was shortened by 6 bases and J by 5 bases, with 8 bases between the two germline ends. The CDR3 coding sequence is TGCGCCAGCATAGGAGCGACCGGGGAGCTGTTTTTT. Encoded protein: CASIGATGELFF.

V is TRBV5-4 and J is TRBJ1-2; 7 bases match TRBD1. Germline CDR1 and CDR2: SGHNT and YYREEE (reference sequence). The CDR3 has 15 residues. V dropped 6 bases and J dropped 4; count of bases not matched to a gene: 12. CDR3 sequence: CASTFGTDVSYGYTF. The CDR3 bases are TGTGCCAGCACCTTCGGGACAGACGTTTCCTATGGCTACACCTTC.

The genes are TRBV13 and TRBJ2-1, with TRBD2 as a possible D gene (6 bases). This CDR3 is built from 14 residues. Germline lookup yields CDR1 PRHDT and CDR2 FYEKMQ (reference sequence). V was cut by 2 bases and J by 5 bases, with 10 bases left in between. The CDR3 loop is CASSLTSLDNEQFF. The CDR3 nucleotides read TGTGCCAGCAGCTTAACTAGCTTAGACAATGAGCAGTTCTTC.

In its sample, this clone was seen a few times. The chain couples TRBV7-9 to TRBJ2-6; no clear D. The CDR3 is made up of 13 amino acids. CDR1 is SEHNR and CDR2 is FQNEAQ in the germline V gene (reference sequence). The V end was cut by 4 bases, the J end by 1 base, with 2 bases between. CDR3 region: CASSSSGANVLTF. The CDR3 DNA sequence: TGTGCCAGCAGCTCATCTGGGGCCAACGTCCTGACTTTC.